This T cell receptor beta chain was identified in a study of cytomegalovirus exposure and HLA in healthy donors. As for this clone: The antigen remains unidentified.

Using immunoSEQ multiplex PCR, the repertoire was profiled, and TCRdb retains in-frame clones only, with some absent. This table has around 150,000 clones, roughly 84% appearing once. Findings and caveats of the study: The study flagged some 170 TCR beta chains as cytomegalovirus-associated.

The V gene lost 4 bases and the J gene lost 2 bases, with 20 bases spanning the gap. The CDR3 sequence is 17 residues long. Germline values: CDR1 SEHNR, CDR2 FQNEAQ (reference sequence). This receptor was obtained from a man under 40 in good health and CMV-seropositive. Sequenced: PBMCs. The rearrangement uses TRBV7-9 and TRBJ1-1, with a tentative D call TRBD1 (6 bases). The CDR3 DNA is TGTGCCAGCAGCTCAGGTCCCATCGACAGGTCTAACACTGAAGCTTTCTTT. Encoded protein: CASSSGPIDRSNTEAFF.